These 23 T cell receptor beta chains came from one sample sequenced in a study of blood T cell repertoires in COVID-19. The assay was immunoSEQ multiplex PCR, and TCRdb's table has in-frame clones only and misses some. The table has 50,000 to 80,000 clones, around 80% seen once. The sequenced sample was peripheral blood. The receptors originated from a human donor in a cohort sampled during active COVID-19.

The chain recombines TRBV6-1 with TRBJ2-5; D perhaps matches TRBD2 (6 bases). The CDR3 loop spans 20 amino acids. Trimming removed 2 bases at V and 3 bases at J, with 28 bases between. Germline lookup yields CDR1 MNHNS and CDR2 SASEGT. CDR3: CASSEYPSPTQQGGKETQYF. The DNA of the CDR3 is TGTGCCAGCAGTGAATACCCGAGTCCGACCCAGCAGGGAGGAAAAGAGACCCAGTACTTC.

This chain joins TRBV4-2 and TRBJ2-7; 7 bases match TRBD2. This CDR3 spans 15 amino acids. The germline CDR1 and CDR2 sequences are LGHNA and YNFKEQ. Trimming cost V 0 bases and J 3 bases; bases outside gene matches: 5. CDR3 sequence reads: CASSQDAGDYYEQYF. In nucleotides, the CDR3 is TGTGCCAGCAGCCAAGATGCGGGGGACTACTACGAGCAGTACTTC.

The chain has TRBV5-8 and TRBJ1-1; D unclear. This CDR3 has 13 amino acids. Trimming left V 4 bases short and J 0 bases short, with 7 bases between. CDR1 is SGHTS, CDR2 YDEGEE, per germline. This CDR3 is CASSQLMNTEAFF. CDR3 sequence (DNA): TGTGCCAGCAGCCAACTTATGAACACTGAAGCTTTCTTT.

This clone was recorded a few times. The gene calls are TRBV3-1 (or the pseudogene TRBV3-2) and TRBJ2-3, with D possibly TRBD2 on 5 matching bases. V was shortened by 3 bases and J by 10 bases, with 11 bases between the two germline ends. This CDR3 is 12 amino acids long. Germline V gene lookup returns CDR1 LGHDT and CDR2 YNNKEL (reference sequence). Here the CDR3 reads CASSQNERAQYF. As DNA, the CDR3 is TGTGCCAGCAGCCAGAACGAGAGGGCGCAGTATTTT.

The J gene is TRBJ2-3, the V gene TRBV2; 8 nucleotides match TRBD2. Germline CDR1 is SNHLY and CDR2 is FYNNEI. Germline trimming cut 6 bases from V and 0 bases from J; bases unmatched to any gene: 8. The CDR3 is 16 amino acids. CDR3 region: CASRLLAGGSTDTQYF. Written as DNA, the CDR3 is TGTGCCAGCAGATTGTTGGCGGGGGGAAGCACAGATACGCAGTATTTT.

V gene TRBV6-5 combines with J gene TRBJ1-1, with 7 bases lining up with TRBD1. CDR3 size: 13 residues. From germline, CDR1 is MNHEY and CDR2 SVGAGI. The trim removed 7 bases at V and 3 bases at J, leaving 5 bases unmatched. The CDR3 bases are TGTGCCAGCACCATAGACAGGGACACTGAAGCTTTCTTT. Translation: CASTIDRDTEAFF.

The V and J genes are TRBV5-5 and TRBJ2-5; 10 bases are shared with TRBD2. CDR1 is SGHKS and CDR2 is YYEKEE in the germline V gene (reference sequence). The CDR3 is 15 amino acids. V shed 0 bases and J 5 bases; nucleotides not matched to a gene: 4. The CDR3 sequence: CASSLGSSGGETQYF. DNA of the CDR3: TGTGCCAGCAGCTTGGGATCTAGCGGGGGTGAGACCCAGTACTTC.

The V and J genes are TRBV6-1 and TRBJ1-5; D unresolved. Germline CDR1 MNHNS, CDR2 SASEGT. The CDR3 has 13 residues. The V end lost 1 base, the J end lost 4 bases, and 5 bases lay between the germline ends. CDR3 DNA sequence: TGTGCCAGCAGTGAAGGTATAAATCAGCCCCAGCATTTT. The encoded protein is CASSEGINQPQHF.

The chain employs TRBV30 and TRBJ2-3; 7 nucleotides agree with TRBD1. The CDR3 has 15 residues. V shed 6 bases, J shed 5 bases, and the junction held 14 bases outside the gene matches. Germline loops: CDR1 GTSNPN, CDR2 SVGIG (reference sequence). The CDR3 sequence: CACAYRGRVRDTQYF. The CDR3 DNA follows: TGTGCCTGCGCATACAGGGGACGAGTGAGAGATACGCAGTATTTT. Filled out from reference TRBV30 and TRBJ2-3, the complete variable domain reads SQTIHQWPATLVQPVGSPLSLECTVEGTSNPNLYWYRQAAGRGLQLLFYSVGIGQISSEVPQNLSASRPQDRQFILSSKKLLLSDSGFYLCACAYRGRVRDTQYFGPGTRLTVL.

The gene calls are TRBV28 and TRBJ2-2; 8 positions agree with TRBD1. Germline V gives CDR1 MDHEN, CDR2 SYDVKM. The CDR3 loop spans 14 amino acids. The V gene end was trimmed by 6 bases and the J gene end by 4 bases; junction bases not matched to a gene: 4. The CDR3 protein is CASRMTGATGELFF. DNA of the CDR3: TGTGCCAGCAGAATGACAGGGGCCACCGGGGAGCTGTTTTTT.

The V call is TRBV12-5, the J call TRBJ1-1; the D gene is possibly TRBD1 (6 bases). There are 12 residues in the CDR3. The V end lost 3 bases, the J end lost 8 bases, and 10 bases lay between the germline ends. CDR1 and CDR2 (germline): LGHNT, FRNRAP. The CDR3 region has the DNA TGTGCTAGTGGTTTCACAGGGTCCGAAGCTTTCTTT. Amino acid sequence: CASGFTGSEAFF.

The chain employs TRBV25-1 and TRBJ2-3; D is possibly TRBD2 (6 bases). Germline CDR1 is MGHDK and CDR2 is SYGVNS. CDR3 size: 16 residues. The V and J ends lost 8 bases and 6 bases respectively, with 24 bases between them. The CDR3 DNA sequence: TGTGCCAGCGGGGACGGGGGAACCTTTAGGGCCGATACGCAGTATTTT. This gives the protein CASGDGGTFRADTQYF.

This clone showed up just once. The chain links TRBV2 to TRBJ1-2, with D maybe TRBD1 (6 bases). In germline, CDR1 is SNHLY, CDR2 FYNNEI. CDR3 length equals 15 residues. The V and J ends lost 5 bases and 2 bases respectively, with 15 bases between them. Written as DNA, the CDR3 is TGTGCCAGCAGTCTGGACAGCCTAACCAACTATGGCTACACCTTC. Encoded protein: CASSLDSLTNYGYTF.

A word on this clone: Other DNA sequences in the same sample also yield this CDR3. This chain links TRBV28 with TRBJ2-1, with 8 bases matching TRBD2. The V and J ends lost 5 bases and 0 bases, in that order; junction bases with no gene match: 3. The CDR3 loop spans 15 amino acids. The germline V gene has CDR1 MDHEN and CDR2 SYDVKM. CDR3 sequence reads: CASSPSGSSYNEQFF. The DNA for the CDR3 is TGTGCCAGCAGTCCTAGCGGGTCCTCCTACAATGAGCAGTTCTTC.

This chain joins TRBV2 and TRBJ2-2; tentative D call: TRBD1 (6 bases). CDR1 is SNHLY and CDR2 is FYNNEI in the germline V gene. V dropped 6 bases and J dropped 6 bases, with 14 bases sitting between them. This CDR3 has 14 residues. DNA of the CDR3: TGTGCCAGCAGCGCCGGACAGCGTGCCGGGGAGCTGTTTTTT. It is translated as CASSAGQRAGELFF.

The chain is built from TRBV19 and TRBJ1-1, with TRBD1 matching over 8 bases. CDR1 and CDR2 from the germline V gene are LNHDA and SQIVND (reference sequence). Trimming at V came to 4 bases and at J to 1 base, leaving 11 bases not matched to a gene. This CDR3 has 17 amino acids. CDR3 in DNA: TGTGCCAGTAGTAGACCCCGGACAGGGACAGGGAACACTGAAGCTTTCTTT. Protein: CASSRPRTGTGNTEAFF.

This chain uses TRBV3-1 (or the pseudogene TRBV3-2) with TRBJ2-5; D gene ambiguous. Germline CDR1 LGHDT, CDR2 YNNKEL (reference sequence). This CDR3 contains 15 residues. Trimming left V 0 bases short and J 3 bases short, with 11 bases between. Here the CDR3 DNA reads TGTGCCAGCAGCCAAGAAGGTTTCGGAGAAGAGACCCAGTACTTC. Amino acids: CASSQEGFGEETQYF.

The J gene is TRBJ2-3, the V gene TRBV3-1 (or the pseudogene TRBV3-2); D unclear. In germline, CDR1 is LGHDT, CDR2 YNNKEL (reference sequence). V was trimmed by 1 base and J by 8 bases, leaving 19 bases between them. The CDR3 totals 16 residues. The CDR3 bases are TGTGCCAGCAGCCAAGCCCCCCCCATGAAGAGCTCTACGCAGTATTTT. This translates into CASSQAPPMKSSTQYF.

The chain recombines TRBV30 with TRBJ1-2; D remains ambiguous. In germline, CDR1 is GTSNPN, CDR2 SVGIG (reference sequence). The CDR3 loop spans 15 amino acids. V was clipped by 2 bases and J by 2 bases, with 15 bases between them. CDR3 protein: CAWSRRSGLNYGYTF. As DNA, the CDR3 is TGTGCCTGGAGTCGGAGGTCAGGACTAAACTATGGCTACACCTTC.

The chain joins TRBV6-5 to TRBJ1-4; 8 positions match TRBD1. CDR3 length: 15 residues. The V gene's germline CDR1 is MNHEY and CDR2 SVGAGI. The V segment lost 6 bases and the J segment 10 bases; nucleotides outside the gene matches: 13. This CDR3 reads CASSTTGTGSGKLFF. CDR3 coding DNA: TGTGCCAGCAGCACAACCGGGACAGGTTCCGGAAAACTGTTTTTT.

This clone showed up just a few times. The V gene is TRBV3-1 (or the pseudogene TRBV3-2), the J gene TRBJ1-5; D might be TRBD1 (6 bases). Trimming removed 3 bases from V and 2 bases from J, with 20 bases in between. From germline, CDR1 is LGHDT and CDR2 YNNKEL (reference sequence). This CDR3 is 18 amino acids long. The CDR3 DNA reads TGTGCCAGCAGCCAGACGGGTCTGGTAGGGGGTGGCAATCAGCCCCAGCATTTT. It codes for CASSQTGLVGGGNQPQHF.

The CDR3 reads CASSRTGGPTDTQYF. The CDR3 bases are TGTGCCAGCAGTCGGACCGGGGGGCCAACAGATACGCAGTATTTT. The chain carries TRBV7-2 and TRBJ2-3, with a tentative D call TRBD2 (7 bases). Trimming took off 6 bases at V and 3 bases at J, with 16 bases between the two ends. CDR1 SGHTA and CDR2 FQGNSA come from the germline V gene. The CDR3 consists of 15 residues.

This chain links TRBV9 with TRBJ2-3; D possibly corresponds to TRBD2 (6 bases). In germline, CDR1 is SGDLS, CDR2 YYNGEE. Trimming left V 0 bases short and J 1 base short, with 15 bases between. The CDR3 sequence is 17 residues long. CDR3: CASSVGIGGLGTDTQYF. The CDR3 region has the DNA TGTGCCAGCAGCGTAGGTATCGGGGGTCTCGGCACAGATACGCAGTATTTT.